This T cell receptor beta chain was sequenced for a study of cytomegalovirus exposure and HLA in healthy donors. The overall study: One earlier analysis, a look at around 170 million T cells, found about 110 million unique TCR beta sequences.

Although they were nominally healthy when sampled, donors likely had unrecorded immune exposures. Use of 60 Vbeta and 13 Jbeta primers characterized the PCR. The table came from immunoSEQ multiplex PCR; TCRdb's copy has only in-frame clones and leaves some out. Among a few hundred thousand clones listed, around four fifths were seen once. Notes on the study in general: Among TCR beta chains, those listed as cytomegalovirus-associated numbered around 160. A missense DCLRE1C variant was associated with V- and J-gene trimming of TCR beta chains in a later analysis, and an independent cohort replicated the association.

Regarding this clone: What it binds is not known. The same CDR3 is also encoded by other DNA sequences in this sample.

The receptor was isolated from a woman in her 40s in good health and CMV-seronegative. The specimen was PBMCs.

CDR3 loop: CASSQDLTGQGRDGYTF. The DNA for the CDR3 is TGTGCCAGCAGCCAAGATTTGACGGGACAGGGTAGGGACGGCTACACCTTC. V is TRBV4-2 and J is TRBJ1-2, with 9 nucleotides matching TRBD1. Trimming took 0 bases from V and 8 from J; bases not matched to a gene: 13. The germline gives CDR1 LGHNA, CDR2 YNFKEQ. CDR3 length: 17 residues.